One sample yielded the 28 T cell receptor beta chains listed below, sequenced in a study of T cells in localized non-small cell lung cancer. Using immunoSEQ multiplex PCR, the repertoire was profiled, and TCRdb retains in-frame clones only, with some absent. The sample contains 90,000 to 100,000 clones, more than 75% of which appear only once. The sequenced sample was PBMCs, obtained before any cancer treatment. The receptor set was obtained from a woman aged 40 to 75 with stage II squamous cell lung carcinoma.

This chain uses TRBV19 with TRBJ2-2; weak D call: TRBD1 (6 bases). Germline CDR1 reads LNHDA; CDR2 reads SQIVND (reference sequence). The V end was cut by 3 bases, the J end by 0 bases, with 11 bases between. The CDR3 runs to 16 residues. The CDR3 DNA reads as TGTGCCAGTAGTATTCGGAGGACAGCGAACACCGGGGAGCTGTTTTTT. This sequence encodes CASSIRRTANTGELFF. Based on the CDR3 plus reference TRBV19 and TRBJ2-2, the full variable domain is DGGITQSPKYLFRKEGQNVTLSCEQNLNHDAMYWYRQDPGQGLRLIYYSQIVNDFQKGDIAEGYSVSREKKESFPLTVTSAQKNPTAFYLCASSIRRTANTGELFFGEGSRLTVL.

The chain recombines TRBV28 with TRBJ2-2; 8 positions agree with TRBD1. CDR3 length: 17 residues. Trimming took 5 bases from V and 4 from J; bases not matched to a gene: 12. Germline lookup yields CDR1 MDHEN and CDR2 SYDVKM. The CDR3: CASSPYPGGLGTGELFF. DNA for the CDR3: TGTGCCAGCAGTCCCTACCCAGGGGGCCTCGGCACCGGGGAGCTGTTTTTT.

This chain connects TRBV28 to TRBJ2-3, with 12 bases fitting TRBD1. Germline assignment: CDR1 MDHEN and CDR2 SYDVKM. CDR3 length equals 16 residues. The trim removed 5 bases at V and 9 bases at J, leaving 12 bases unmatched. The CDR3 sequence: CASSQPGQGAFRTQYF. The CDR3 DNA reads as TGTGCCAGCAGTCAGCCGGGACAGGGGGCCTTCAGGACGCAGTATTTT.

The chain employs TRBV5-1 and TRBJ2-4; tentative D call: TRBD2 (5 bases). Germline-derived CDR1 and CDR2 are SGHRS and YFSETQ. Trimming removed 4 bases at V and 0 bases at J, with 11 bases between. The CDR3 consists of 15 residues. In DNA, the CDR3 is TGCGCCAGCAGCCGGGGAGACTTAGCCAAAAACATTCAGTACTTC. It is translated as CASSRGDLAKNIQYF.

As DNA, the CDR3 is TGTGCCAGTAGTATCCAGCGGGGAACCTACGAGCAGTACTTC. As protein: CASSIQRGTYEQYF. This rearrangement joins TRBV19 to TRBJ2-7; TRBD2 agrees at 7 bases. V lost 3 bases, J lost 2 bases, and 4 bases stayed unmatched. The CDR3 covers 14 residues. Looked up from germline, CDR1 is LNHDA and CDR2 is SQIVND (reference sequence).

The V gene is TRBV6-1, the J gene TRBJ1-6, with D maybe TRBD1 (6 bases). V was trimmed by 8 bases and J by 7 bases, leaving 15 bases between them. Looked up from germline, CDR1 is MNHNS and CDR2 is SASEGT. CDR3 length equals 14 residues. CDR3 nucleotides: TGTGCCAGCCTAGAGTGGGGGCAGAATTCACCCCTCCACTTT. This gives the protein CASLEWGQNSPLHF.

The rearrangement uses TRBV2 and TRBJ1-5; 8 bases are shared with TRBD1. The length of the CDR3 is 14 residues. In germline, CDR1 is SNHLY, CDR2 FYNNEI. V shed 4 bases and J 7 bases; nucleotides not matched to a gene: 6. The CDR3 DNA reads as TGTGCCAGCAGTGGACAGGGGAACGGCCAGCCCCAGCATTTT. It encodes CASSGQGNGQPQHF.

The V and J genes are TRBV19 and TRBJ2-7, with D perhaps given as TRBD1 or TRBD2 (6 bases each). The CDR3 totals 15 residues. Trimming pared 6 bases from V and 4 bases from J, leaving 19 bases between. Looked up from germline, CDR1 is LNHDA and CDR2 is SQIVND (reference sequence). CDR3 protein: CASSYGRGGLYEQYF. CDR3 nucleotide sequence: TGTGCCAGTAGCTACGGACGAGGGGGGCTATACGAGCAGTACTTC. Combining the CDR3 with reference TRBV19 and TRBJ2-7 gives the whole variable domain DGGITQSPKYLFRKEGQNVTLSCEQNLNHDAMYWYRQDPGQGLRLIYYSQIVNDFQKGDIAEGYSVSREKKESFPLTVTSAQKNPTAFYLCASSYGRGGLYEQYFGPGTRLTVT.

In DNA, the CDR3 is TGTGCCAGCAGTAAATCTAGGGGCTACGAGCAGTACTTC. The encoded protein is CASSKSRGYEQYF. The rearrangement joins TRBV25-1 to TRBJ2-7; tentative D call: TRBD1 (5 bases). Germline V gene lookup returns CDR1 MGHDK and CDR2 SYGVNS. V was pared by 5 bases and J by 3 bases, with 11 bases between. There are 13 residues in the CDR3.

This sequence joins TRBV11-2 and TRBJ2-3, with D uncertain. This CDR3 region has 14 residues. Trimming pared 6 bases from V and 2 bases from J, leaving 12 bases between. Germline-derived CDR1 and CDR2 are SGHAT and FQNNGV. In DNA, the CDR3 is TGTGCCAGCAGGGCCTTCTTCCTCACAGATACGCAGTATTTT. Its protein product is CASRAFFLTDTQYF. The full variable domain, with the rest looked up from reference TRBV11-2 and TRBJ2-3, is EAGVAQSPRYKIIEKRQSVAFWCNPISGHATLYWYQQILGQGPKLLIQFQNNGVVDDSQLPKDRFSAERLKGVDSTLKIQPAKLEDSAVYLCASRAFFLTDTQYFGPGTRLTVL.

The chain links TRBV30 to TRBJ2-7; no definite D call. The V gene's germline CDR1 is GTSNPN and CDR2 SVGIG (reference sequence). V was clipped by 5 bases and J by 1 base, with 12 bases between them. The CDR3 runs 13 residues. CDR3 DNA: TGTGCCTGGGCCGCCGGCTTTTCCTACGAGCAGTACTTC. Translated, it gives CAWAAGFSYEQYF.

J is TRBJ1-1 and V is TRBV2; D remains unclear. Trimming left V 3 bases short and J 5 bases short, with 7 bases between. CDR3 length: 12 residues. From germline, CDR1 is SNHLY and CDR2 FYNNEI. This CDR3 reads CASSDPRTEAFF. The CDR3 DNA is TGTGCCAGCAGTGATCCGAGGACTGAAGCTTTCTTT.

V gene TRBV6-6 combines with J gene TRBJ1-1; D unresolved. V lost 2 bases and J 1 base, leaving 8 bases between the germline ends. Germline V gene data show CDR1 as MNHNY and CDR2 as SVGAGI (reference sequence). The CDR3 length is 14 residues. CDR3 sequence reads: CASSYGPKNTEAFF. In DNA, the CDR3 is TGTGCCAGCAGTTACGGGCCGAAGAACACTGAAGCTTTCTTT.

The chain recombines TRBV29-1 with TRBJ2-2; D tentatively fits TRBD1 or TRBD2 (5 bases each). V lost 2 bases, J lost 0 bases, and 13 bases lay in between. Germline V gives CDR1 SQVTM, CDR2 ANQGSEA. This CDR3 contains 16 residues. The CDR3 region is CSVERSRGPNTGELFF. The DNA for the CDR3 is TGCAGCGTTGAAAGGTCTAGGGGACCGAACACCGGGGAGCTGTTTTTT.

The V and J genes are TRBV4-1 and TRBJ2-3; D gene uncertain. Germline lookup yields CDR1 MGHRA and CDR2 YSYEKL. There are 14 residues in the CDR3. The ends were cut back, 3 bases at V and 4 bases at J, with 11 bases in the middle. CDR3 in amino acids: CASSQEARADTQYF. Written as DNA, the CDR3 is TGCGCCAGCAGCCAGGAAGCAAGGGCAGATACGCAGTATTTT.

The chain employs TRBV5-5 and TRBJ1-5, with D unresolved. Germline lookup yields CDR1 SGHKS and CDR2 YYEKEE (reference sequence). CDR3 length: 15 residues. With 1 base removed from V and 2 bases from J, the gap between germline ends came to 10 bases. The CDR3 nucleotides read TGTGCCAGCAGCTTGCTGGTATCTGGCAATCAGCCCCAGCATTTT. The encoded protein is CASSLLVSGNQPQHF. Supplemented by reference TRBV5-5 and TRBJ1-5, the full variable domain reads DAGVTQSPTHLIKTRGQQVTLRCSPISGHKSVSWYQQVLGQGPQFIFQYYEKEERGRGNFPDRFSARQFPNYSSELNVNALLLGDSALYLCASSLLVSGNQPQHFGDGTRLSIL.

V and J are TRBV15 and TRBJ2-1; 7 bases map to TRBD2. In germline, CDR1 is LNHNV, CDR2 YYDKDF (reference sequence). J gave up 5 bases and V 8 bases, and 12 bases lay outside the gene matches. The CDR3 totals 15 residues. In DNA, the CDR3 is TGTGCCACCCTACAGTGGCGGGAGTCCCACAATGAGCAGTTCTTC. Its translation: CATLQWRESHNEQFF.

This clone was counted a single time. The CDR3: CASSRGLQSYTQYF. Here the CDR3 DNA reads TGTGCCAGCAGTAGGGGACTCCAGTCCTATACGCAGTATTTT. The chain employs TRBV6-5 and TRBJ2-3, with D perhaps matching TRBD2 (6 bases). Germline values: CDR1 MNHEY, CDR2 SVGAGI. The CDR3 has 14 residues. V was cut by 5 bases and J by 7 bases, with 16 bases left in between.

Note on this clone: Different DNA sequences within this sample yield the same CDR3. The chain joins TRBV27 to TRBJ2-3; D uncertain. Trimming cost V 0 bases and J 0 bases, with 1 base left between them. Germline-derived CDR1 and CDR2 are MNHEY and SMNVEV (reference sequence). The CDR3 has 13 amino acids. DNA of the CDR3: TGTGCCAGCAGTTTATCAAGCACAGATACGCAGTATTTT. Translated, it gives CASSLSSTDTQYF.

This chain connects TRBV5-1 to TRBJ1-3; tentative D call: TRBD1 (6 bases). V was pared by 5 bases and J by 4 bases, with 10 bases between. This CDR3 is 13 amino acids long. The germline gives CDR1 SGHRS, CDR2 YFSETQ. CDR3 amino acids: CASRQGSGNTIYF. CDR3 nucleotide sequence: TGCGCCAGCAGACAGGGTTCGGGAAACACCATATATTTT.

The rearrangement joins TRBV6-1 to TRBJ1-1, with D hard to call. The germline gives CDR1 MNHNS, CDR2 SASEGT. The CDR3 is made up of 14 amino acids. V lost 6 bases and J 1 base, leaving 12 bases between the germline ends. The CDR3 DNA sequence: TGTGCCAGCAGATTCGTACCCGGGAACACTGAAGCTTTCTTT. Its protein is CASRFVPGNTEAFF.

The chain employs TRBV6-1 and TRBJ2-1, with 7 bases fitting TRBD1. Per the germline V gene, CDR1 is MNHNS and CDR2 is SASEGT. There are 15 residues in the CDR3. Losses at the gene ends were 1 base for V and 3 bases for J; bases not matched to a gene: 3. The CDR3 protein is CASSEVNRGYNEQFF. In DNA form, the CDR3 reads TGTGCCAGCAGTGAAGTAAACAGGGGCTACAATGAGCAGTTCTTC.

The genes are TRBV19 and TRBJ2-6, with TRBD2 as a possible D gene (6 bases). CDR1 is LNHDA and CDR2 is SQIVND in the germline V gene (reference sequence). This CDR3 spans 17 amino acids. V lost 5 bases, J lost 0 bases, and 14 bases lay in between. The CDR3 DNA follows: TGTGCCAGTAGTCCTTTAGCGGTGAGCTCTGGGGCCAACGTCCTGACTTTC. Translating it yields CASSPLAVSSGANVLTF.

In this sample, this clone turned up once. The gene calls are TRBV29-1 and TRBJ2-5; D may be TRBD2 (5 bases). This CDR3 is 12 amino acids long. Germline values: CDR1 SQVTM, CDR2 ANQGSEA. With 8 bases removed from V and 1 base from J, the gap between germline ends came to 11 bases. In DNA, the CDR3 is TGCAGCTTCGGTCGGGGCCAAGAGACCCAGTACTTC. It is translated as CSFGRGQETQYF.

This clone was seen just once. The V and J genes are TRBV6-1 and TRBJ2-3; 7 nucleotides align to TRBD1. The CDR3 runs 14 residues. CDR1 and CDR2 from the germline V gene are MNHNS and SASEGT. V gave up 5 bases and J gave up 6 bases; unmatched junction bases: 8. CDR3: CASSSYRGRDTQYF. CDR3 coding DNA: TGTGCCAGCAGTAGTTACAGGGGAAGGGATACGCAGTATTTT.

The gene calls are TRBV6-1 and TRBJ2-7, with 12 bases identical to TRBD2. J gave up 2 bases and V 6 bases, and 2 bases lay outside the gene matches. CDR3 length equals 14 residues. Germline loops: CDR1 MNHNS, CDR2 SASEGT. Here the CDR3 reads CASRLAGGTYEQYF. CDR3 coding DNA: TGTGCCAGCAGGCTAGCGGGGGGGACCTACGAGCAGTACTTC.

The chain employs TRBV19 and TRBJ2-5, with a tentative D call TRBD1 (6 bases). The CDR3 is 15 residues long. Germline V gives CDR1 LNHDA, CDR2 SQIVND (reference sequence). V was shortened by 3 bases and J by 4 bases, with 15 bases between the two germline ends. CDR3 region: CASSITAGARETQYF. The CDR3 nucleotides are TGTGCCAGTAGTATCACTGCAGGGGCCCGAGAGACCCAGTACTTC.

This clone has just one count. The rearrangement links TRBV6-5 to TRBJ2-5, with 7 bases matching TRBD2. After removal of 1 base from V and 0 bases from J, the junction contained 2 bases not matched to a gene. Germline V gene lookup returns CDR1 MNHEY and CDR2 SVGAGI. The CDR3 runs to 15 residues. The CDR3 DNA follows: TGTGCCAGCAGTTACTTACGGGGGGACCAAGAGACCCAGTACTTC. Amino acids: CASSYLRGDQETQYF.